The rows below give T cell receptor beta chains drawn from one sample of a study of shared clonotypes between healthy human individuals. Repertoires were generated with immunoSEQ multiplex PCR, while TCRdb's copy carries only in-frame clones and drops some. Of some 2,500,000 clones listed, approximately 93% are singletons. Sequencing was performed on naive CD4+ T cells from PBMCs. These receptor sequences come from a man between 18 and 35 years old in good health. Some clones in this sample may be carry-over from other donors' samples. CDR3s include the opening cysteine and the closing phenylalanine or tryptophan. The order of the fields is V gene, J gene, D gene, clone size, CDR3 DNA, CDR3 protein. A D gene is named only where the DNA matches it firmly. Clone size, where shown, is once, few, many, or a class for clones that have expanded.

v_call: TRBV5-1; j_call: TRBJ2-3; d_call: .; clone_size: .; cdr3_nt: TGCGCCAGCAGCTTGGCCAGGGAAGCCCCAGATACGCAGTATTTT; cdr3_aa: CASSLAREAPDTQYF
v_call: TRBV15; j_call: TRBJ2-3; d_call: TRBD1; clone_size: .; cdr3_nt: TGTGCCACCAGCAGAGGGACAGGGGTGAGCACAGATACGCAGTATTTT; cdr3_aa: CATSRGTGVSTDTQYF
v_call: TRBV5-1; j_call: TRBJ2-3; d_call: .; clone_size: .; cdr3_nt: TGCGCCAGCAGACGGTCCTTCGCAGGGAGATCGGATACGCAGTATTTT; cdr3_aa: CASRRSFAGRSDTQYF
v_call: TRBV2; j_call: TRBJ2-7; d_call: .; clone_size: .; cdr3_nt: TGTGCCAGCAGAGCCGGGATTTCAACCGAGCAGTACTTC; cdr3_aa: CASRAGISTEQYF
v_call: TRBV4-2; j_call: TRBJ2-1; d_call: .; clone_size: .; cdr3_nt: TGTGCCAGCAGCCAAGATCAGGGGTACAATGAGCAGTTCTTC; cdr3_aa: CASSQDQGYNEQFF
v_call: TRBV11-3; j_call: TRBJ1-3; d_call: .; clone_size: .; cdr3_nt: TGTGCCAGCAGCAGCGACTCTGGAAACACCATATATTTT; cdr3_aa: CASSSDSGNTIYF
v_call: TRBV7-9; j_call: TRBJ1-3; d_call: .; clone_size: .; cdr3_nt: TGTGCCAGCAGCGAAATACAGTACGGAAACACCATATATTTT; cdr3_aa: CASSEIQYGNTIYF
v_call: TRBV7-2; j_call: TRBJ1-5; d_call: .; clone_size: few; cdr3_nt: TGTGCCAGCAGCCCACGACAGCCCAATCAGCCCCAGCATTTT; cdr3_aa: CASSPRQPNQPQHF
v_call: TRBV7-9; j_call: TRBJ2-5; d_call: .; clone_size: .; cdr3_nt: TGTGCCAGCAGCCAACGTGGGGAGACCCAGTACTTC; cdr3_aa: CASSQRGETQYF
v_call: TRBV28; j_call: TRBJ2-1; d_call: TRBD1; clone_size: once; cdr3_nt: TGTGCCAGCAGTTATCCCGGGACAGGGGCGAGTTATTACTACAATGAGCAGTTCTTC; cdr3_aa: CASSYPGTGASYYYNEQFF
v_call: TRBV29-1; j_call: TRBJ2-7; d_call: TRBD2; clone_size: .; cdr3_nt: TGCAGCGTTGGACTAGCGCCCTCTGGGGAGCAGTACTTC; cdr3_aa: CSVGLAPSGEQYF
v_call: TRBV13; j_call: TRBJ2-1; d_call: TRBD2; clone_size: .; cdr3_nt: TGTGCCAGCAGCTTAGATCGCGGGAGGTCCTACAATGAGCAGTTCTTC; cdr3_aa: CASSLDRGRSYNEQFF
v_call: TRBV28; j_call: TRBJ1-1; d_call: TRBD1; clone_size: once; cdr3_nt: TGTGCCAGCAGTTACCCGGACAGGGGGACTGAAGCTTTCTTT; cdr3_aa: CASSYPDRGTEAFF
v_call: TRBV7-2; j_call: TRBJ1-5; d_call: .; clone_size: .; cdr3_nt: TGTGCCAGCAGCTTAATAAGGGTCGGGCAGCCCCAGCATTTT; cdr3_aa: CASSLIRVGQPQHF
v_call: TRBV5-1; j_call: TRBJ2-2; d_call: .; clone_size: .; cdr3_nt: TGCGCCAGCAGCGCCGTTGGGGGAAGGACCGGGGAGCTGTTTTTT; cdr3_aa: CASSAVGGRTGELFF
v_call: TRBV7-3; j_call: TRBJ2-7; d_call: TRBD1; clone_size: .; cdr3_nt: TGTGCCAGCAGCCTCGACAGGGTCTCCTACGAGCAGTACTTC; cdr3_aa: CASSLDRVSYEQYF
v_call: TRBV30; j_call: TRBJ2-7; d_call: TRBD2; clone_size: .; cdr3_nt: TGTGCCTTTACAGCGGGAGGGCCAACATACTCCTACGAGCAGTACTTC; cdr3_aa: CAFTAGGPTYSYEQYF
v_call: TRBV28; j_call: TRBJ2-1; d_call: TRBD2; clone_size: .; cdr3_nt: TGTGCCAGCAGTTTATTAGCGGGAGGGCCCTACAATGAGCAGTTCTTC; cdr3_aa: CASSLLAGGPYNEQFF